This T cell receptor (beta chain) was identified during a study of follicular helper T cells after annual influenza vaccination. Study at large: After each seasonal flu vaccination, blood came on days 0, 7 and 28.

J gave up 7 bases and V 6 bases, and 5 bases lay outside the gene matches. The CDR3 covers 13 residues. Germline values: CDR1 SNHLY, CDR2 FYNNEI. There are a few counts of this clone. The method was immunoSEQ multiplex PCR; TCRdb's version includes in-frame clones alone and lacks a portion of them. The data show some 11,000 clones, with roughly four fifths seen just once and roughly 0.9% held by the top ten. This chain uses TRBV2 with TRBJ1-5; 8 bases fit TRBD1. This receptor was obtained from an adult who received the influenza vaccine. The sample consisted of CXCR5- memory CD4+ T cells sorted from blood, taken 6 weeks after influenza vaccination. CDR3 DNA sequence: TGTGCCAGCAGCCCCGACAGGGGACAGCCCCAGCATTTT. This gives the protein CASSPDRGQPQHF.